Each of the 18 T cell receptor beta chains below was sequenced from the same sample in a study of blood T cell repertoires in COVID-19. Assay used: immunoSEQ multiplex PCR; TCRdb lists only in-frame clones, some missing. The sample comprises a few hundred thousand clones, roughly 88% of which are singletons, and approximately 4% rests with the top ten. Sequenced material: PBMCs or T cells enriched from blood (not recorded which). These receptors all stem from a woman in her 30s who had recovered from COVID-19.

The V and J genes are TRBV28 and TRBJ1-1, with D possibly TRBD1 on 5 matching bases. This CDR3 comprises 14 residues. Germline values: CDR1 MDHEN, CDR2 SYDVKM. Trimming took off 7 bases at V and 0 bases at J, with 12 bases between the two ends. The CDR3 protein is CASNYARVNTEAFF. The CDR3 DNA sequence: TGTGCCAGCAACTATGCCAGGGTGAACACTGAAGCTTTCTTT.

This clone was counted once. The chain links TRBV6-4 to TRBJ1-1; D is unresolved. CDR1 is MRHNA and CDR2 is SNTAGT in the germline V gene. This CDR3 contains 15 residues. The ends were cut back, 0 bases at V and 4 bases at J, with 12 bases in the middle. The CDR3 DNA is TGTGCCAGCAGTGACTCTTATGGCAGTCTCACTGAAGCTTTCTTT. It yields the protein CASSDSYGSLTEAFF.

The CDR3 region has the DNA TGTGCCAGCAGTTGGGGGGGAACCGAGTATGGCTACACCTTC. Its protein product is CASSWGGTEYGYTF. The gene calls are TRBV28 and TRBJ1-2; perhaps TRBD1 as D (5 bases). CDR3 length equals 14 residues. In germline, CDR1 is MDHEN, CDR2 SYDVKM. Between the trimmed V and J ends, which lost 4 bases and 5 bases, there was a span of 14 bases.

This chain joins TRBV2 and TRBJ1-5; D is ambiguous. Germline V CDR1 and CDR2: SNHLY, FYNNEI. This CDR3 is built from 14 residues. The V end was cut by 4 bases, the J end by 2 bases, with 9 bases between. In DNA form, the CDR3 reads TGTGCCAGCAGTGGAACAGTAGGCAATCAGCCCCAGCATTTT. It specifies CASSGTVGNQPQHF.

The chain links TRBV11-1 to TRBJ2-3, with TRBD1 identical over 8 bases. Germline loops: CDR1 SGHAT, CDR2 FQDESV (reference sequence). CDR3 size: 15 residues. The V segment lost 4 bases and the J segment 4 bases; nucleotides outside the gene matches: 7. CDR3 in amino acids: CASSSPDRAADTQYF. Here the CDR3 DNA reads TGTGCCAGCAGCTCCCCGGACAGGGCGGCAGATACGCAGTATTTT.

The chain employs TRBV19 and TRBJ1-5; TRBD1 agrees at 7 bases. V was pared by 5 bases and J by 2 bases, with 3 bases of the junction left unmatched. The CDR3 runs to 14 residues. The germline V gene has CDR1 LNHDA and CDR2 SQIVND (reference sequence). The CDR3 sequence is CASSYQGGNQPQHF. CDR3 sequence (DNA): TGTGCCAGTAGTTACCAGGGGGGCAATCAGCCCCAGCATTTT.

This clone was picked up many times. V gene TRBV7-6 combines with J gene TRBJ2-1; no reliable D call. Germline V gives CDR1 SGHVS, CDR2 FNYEAQ. This CDR3 region has 16 residues. V was clipped by 1 base and J by 9 bases, with 19 bases between them. CDR3 DNA sequence: TGTGCCAGCAGCTTAGGAAGACTGCTACTCGGTCGTGAGCAGTTCTTC. Its protein product is CASSLGRLLLGREQFF.

The V call is TRBV6-5, the J call TRBJ2-2; D gene uncertain. V shed 6 bases and J shed 7 bases, with 12 bases lying between them. This CDR3 has 13 residues. CDR1 is MNHEY and CDR2 is SVGAGI in the germline V gene. The CDR3 protein is CASRGWAGGELFF. The CDR3 DNA reads as TGTGCCAGCAGGGGCTGGGCCGGCGGGGAGCTGTTTTTT.

CDR3 in amino acids: CASFESGPRRNTEAFF. The CDR3 DNA follows: TGTGCCAGCTTCGAGTCAGGGCCTAGACGGAACACTGAAGCTTTCTTT. The chain recombines TRBV2 with TRBJ1-1; a weak D match, TRBD1 (5 bases). Germline CDR1 is SNHLY and CDR2 is FYNNEI. CDR3 length: 16 residues. V shed 8 bases and J shed 1 base, with 20 bases lying between them.

The rearrangement joins TRBV6-5 to TRBJ1-1; possible D gene TRBD1, 6 bases. The CDR3 is 15 residues long. V lost 7 bases and J 1 base, leaving 16 bases between the germline ends. The germline gives CDR1 MNHEY, CDR2 SVGAGI. CDR3 sequence reads: CASKIHRASNTEAFF. The CDR3 DNA sequence: TGTGCCAGCAAAATCCACAGGGCGTCGAACACTGAAGCTTTCTTT.

CDR3 sequence reads: CATSRGGGSTDTQYF. The CDR3 bases are TGTGCCACCAGCAGAGGGGGAGGGAGCACAGATACGCAGTATTTT. The chain uses TRBV15 and TRBJ2-3, with 7 bases lining up with TRBD2. The CDR3 has 15 amino acids. The germline V gene encodes CDR1 LNHNV and CDR2 YYDKDF (reference sequence). J was trimmed by 0 bases and V by 1 base; bases with no gene match: 1.

V is TRBV15 and J is TRBJ1-1, with D possibly being TRBD1 (6 bases). CDR1 LNHNV and CDR2 YYDKDF come from the germline V gene (reference sequence). V was trimmed by 6 bases and J by 2 bases, leaving 19 bases between them. The CDR3 length is 16 residues. The CDR3: CATSTVGGGGNTEAFF. The CDR3 region has the DNA TGTGCCACCAGTACCGTCGGGGGGGGCGGAAACACTGAAGCTTTCTTT.

The chain is built from TRBV10-3 and TRBJ2-5; D perhaps matches TRBD2 (5 bases). Germline CDR1 ENHRY, CDR2 SYGVKD. This CDR3 has 13 amino acids. V lost 4 bases, J lost 0 bases, and 6 bases lay in between. CDR3 DNA: TGTGCCATCAGTGGAGGGTACCAAGAGACCCAGTACTTC. This translates into CAISGGYQETQYF.

The V call is TRBV19, the J call TRBJ2-7, with 8 bases lining up with TRBD1. Germline V gene sequence: CDR1 LNHDA, CDR2 SQIVND (reference sequence). The CDR3 extends over 15 amino acids. Trimming took 4 bases from V and 0 from J; bases not matched to a gene: 5. The CDR3 is CASSTAGGASYEQYF. The CDR3 nucleotides read TGTGCCAGTAGTACCGCAGGGGGCGCCTCCTACGAGCAGTACTTC. The full variable domain, with the rest looked up from reference TRBV19 and TRBJ2-7, is DGGITQSPKYLFRKEGQNVTLSCEQNLNHDAMYWYRQDPGQGLRLIYYSQIVNDFQKGDIAEGYSVSREKKESFPLTVTSAQKNPTAFYLCASSTAGGASYEQYFGPGTRLTVT.

The chain joins TRBV5-1 to TRBJ1-5, with D unclear. With 1 base removed from V and 3 bases from J, the gap between germline ends came to 5 bases. Looked up from germline, CDR1 is SGHRS and CDR2 is YFSETQ. This CDR3 has 13 amino acids. The CDR3 coding sequence is TGCGCCAGCAGCTTGCGGGTCAATCAGCCCCAGCATTTT. It translates to CASSLRVNQPQHF. Combining the CDR3 with reference TRBV5-1 and TRBJ1-5 gives the whole variable domain KAGVTQTPRYLIKTRGQQVTLSCSPISGHRSVSWYQQTPGQGLQFLFEYFSETQRNKGNFPGRFSGRQFSNSRSEMNVSTLELGDSALYLCASSLRVNQPQHFGDGTRLSIL.

Concerning this clone itself: Likely a read error: the CDR3 ends without its conserved phenylalanine or tryptophan. No DNA is shown, since the ends of the CDR3 on it are uncertain; the CDR3 is the one TCRdb lists. The V gene is TRBV20-1, the J gene TRBJ1-1. Per the germline V gene, CDR1 is DFQATT and CDR2 is SNEGSKA (reference sequence). The CDR3 adds up to 11 amino acids, both ends counted. CDR3 in amino acids: CSAPRTREGGV.

This rearrangement joins TRBV3-1 (or the pseudogene TRBV3-2) to TRBJ1-4, with D tentatively TRBD1 (6 bases). The CDR3 covers 15 residues. Germline assignment: CDR1 LGHDT and CDR2 YNNKEL (reference sequence). V lost 1 base to trimming and J lost 8 bases, with 14 bases between them. The DNA for the CDR3 is TGTGCCAGCAGCCAAGGATCGGGACACGGCGAAAAACTGTTTTTT. This codes for CASSQGSGHGEKLFF.

This sequence joins TRBV19 and TRBJ1-1; TRBD1 aligns across 11 bases. The V segment lost 5 bases and the J segment 0 bases; nucleotides outside the gene matches: 8. CDR1 and CDR2 from the germline V gene are LNHDA and SQIVND (reference sequence). CDR3 length equals 17 residues. The CDR3 DNA reads as TGTGCCAGTAGTCCCGGGACAGGGGGGATTATGAACACTGAAGCTTTCTTT. Translation gives CASSPGTGGIMNTEAFF.